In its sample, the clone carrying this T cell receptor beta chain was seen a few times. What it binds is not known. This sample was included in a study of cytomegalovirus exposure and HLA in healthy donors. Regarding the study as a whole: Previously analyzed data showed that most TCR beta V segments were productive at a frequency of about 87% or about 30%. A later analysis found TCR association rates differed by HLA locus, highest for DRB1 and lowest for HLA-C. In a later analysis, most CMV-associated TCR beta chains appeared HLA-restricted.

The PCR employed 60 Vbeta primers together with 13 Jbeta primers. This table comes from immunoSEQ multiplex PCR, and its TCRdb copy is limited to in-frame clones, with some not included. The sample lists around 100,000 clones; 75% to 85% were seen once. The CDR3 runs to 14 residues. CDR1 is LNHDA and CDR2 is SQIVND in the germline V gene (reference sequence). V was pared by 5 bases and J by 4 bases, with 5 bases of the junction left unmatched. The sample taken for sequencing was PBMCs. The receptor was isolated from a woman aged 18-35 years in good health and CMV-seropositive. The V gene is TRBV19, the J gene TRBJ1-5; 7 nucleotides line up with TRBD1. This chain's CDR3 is CASSGTRGNQPQHF. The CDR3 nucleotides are TGTGCCAGTAGTGGGACCAGGGGGAATCAGCCCCAGCATTTT.